Listed below are T cell receptor beta chains from one sample, sequenced in a study of blood T cell repertoires in COVID-19. Sequencing used immunoSEQ multiplex PCR; TCRdb keeps in-frame clones, though not all of them. This sample carries roughly 180,000 clones, approximately 86% of them seen once, and the ten largest clones take about 2%. The sequencing sample was made of peripheral blood. The source is a man in his 70s with active or convalescent COVID-19. CDR3s include the opening cysteine and the closing phenylalanine or tryptophan. Fields, in order: V gene, J gene, clone size, D gene, CDR3 DNA, CDR3 protein. A D gene is named only where the DNA matches it firmly. Clone size is stated in some rows and not others, as once, few, many or a class when expanded.

>TRBV28|TRBJ1-3|-|TRBD1
TGTGCCAGCTCTGATATTGGGACAGGGGTAGGAAACACCATATATTTT
CASSDIGTGVGNTIYF
>TRBV2|TRBJ2-3|-|-
TGTGCCAGCAGTGATCACAGGGACAAGTATTTT
CASSDHRDKYF
>TRBV7-2|TRBJ1-5|once|-
TGTGCCAGCAGCTTATTCACGGGTCAGCCCCAGCATTTT
CASSLFTGQPQHF
>TRBV30|TRBJ1-6|-|-
TGTGCCTGGAGTGTATCCTTAGAGAATTCACCCCTCCACTTT
CAWSVSLENSPLHF
>TRBV5-1|TRBJ2-1|-|TRBD2
TGCGCCAGCAGCTTTTTAGCGGGATATGACAATGAGCAGTTCTTC
CASSFLAGYDNEQFF
>TRBV6-5|TRBJ2-1|once|-
TGTGCCAGCAGCCGAAGGGGGACAAGAATCGAGCAGTTCTTC
CASSRRGTRIEQFF
>TRBV12-3/TRBV12-4|TRBJ1-1|-|-
TGTGCCAGCGAACAGACATTTCGCACTGAAGCTTTCTTT
CASEQTFRTEAFF
>TRBV4-1|TRBJ1-6|-|-
TGCGCCAGCAGCCAAGTCCGCGGCTCCTATAATTCACCCCTCCACTTT
CASSQVRGSYNSPLHF
>TRBV6-6|TRBJ1-2|-|TRBD1
TGTGCCAGCAGTTCACGGACAGGGGCAGATGGCTACACCTTC
CASSSRTGADGYTF
>TRBV6-5|TRBJ2-1|-|-
TGTGCCAGCAGCGTACAGTACAATGAGCAGTTCTTC
CASSVQYNEQFF
>TRBV13|TRBJ1-1|once|-
TGTGCCAGCAGCTCTAAAAGTCGGGGTACTGAAGCTTTCTTT
CASSSKSRGTEAFF
>TRBV29-1|TRBJ1-1|-|-
TGCAGCGCCACAGGGAACACTGAAGCTTTCTTT
CSATGNTEAFF
>TRBV2|TRBJ2-5|few|-
TGTGCCAGCAGCGTACCTTTTCGGGAGACCCAGTACTTC
CASSVPFRETQYF
>TRBV19|TRBJ2-7|-|-
TGTGCCACCGCCCAGGGCAGGAGTTACGAGCAGTACTTC
CATAQGRSYEQYF
>TRBV5-1|TRBJ2-1|-|-
TGCGCCAGCAGCTTGGGGCACAGGAATGAGCAGTTCTTC
CASSLGHRNEQFF
>TRBV3-1/TRBV3-2|TRBJ2-1|-|TRBD2
TGTGCCAGCAGCCCCGGACTAGCGGGAGGCAATGAGCAGTTCTTC
CASSPGLAGGNEQFF
>TRBV18|TRBJ1-1|-|-
TGTGCCAGCTCGGTAGCTCCAGGGTGGCTCACTGAAGCTTTCTTT
CASSVAPGWLTEAFF
>TRBV9|TRBJ1-2|-|TRBD1
TGTGCCAGCAGCGTTGGAGGGACAGGGGGATTCTATGGCTACACCTTC
CASSVGGTGGFYGYTF
>TRBV18|TRBJ2-7|-|TRBD1
TGTGCCAGCTCACCGCGGCAGGGGGCAAACGAGCAGTACTTC
CASSPRQGANEQYF
>TRBV30|TRBJ2-5|-|-
TGTGCCTCCGGAGGTCACAGGGCCCAAGAGACCCAGTACTTC
CASGGHRAQETQYF
>TRBV9|TRBJ2-2|-|TRBD2
TGTGCCAGCAGCGGGGGACTAGCGAACACCGGGGAGCTGTTTTTT
CASSGGLANTGELFF
>TRBV6-2/TRBV6-3|TRBJ2-7|-|TRBD1
TGTGCCAGCAGTTTGATCGGGACAGCCTACGAGCAGTACTTC
CASSLIGTAYEQYF
>TRBV28|TRBJ2-5|-|-
TGTGCCAGCAGTTTCCCGGGACTGCCGAGAGTAGAGACCCAGTACTTC
CASSFPGLPRVETQYF
>TRBV11-2|TRBJ1-5|-|-
TGTGCCAGCAGCTTTGACTTCAATCAGCCCCAGCATTTT
CASSFDFNQPQHF
>TRBV10-3|TRBJ2-7|-|-
TGTGCCATCAGCGAATTTAGGGGCGAGCAGTACTTC
CAISEFRGEQYF
>TRBV21-1|TRBJ2-6|-|-
TGTGCCAGCAGCACAAGACACAGGGGATCCTCCGGGGCCAACGTCCTGACTTTC
CASSTRHRGSSGANVLTF
>TRBV11-2|TRBJ1-2|-|-
TGTGCCAGCAGCCAAACAGGGTACTATGGCTACACCTTC
CASSQTGYYGYTF
>TRBV9|TRBJ2-1|-|TRBD2
TGTGCCAGCAGCTCCAGCGGGGGGGCTTATAGCAATGAGCAGTTCTTC
CASSSSGGAYSNEQFF
>TRBV7-9|TRBJ2-3|once|TRBD2
TGTGCCAGCAGCTTAGCTGAGGAGGCGGGACTAAAGTATTTT
CASSLAEEAGLKYF
>TRBV29-1|TRBJ2-7|-|-
TGCAGCGTTAAACGGGACTTGGACTACGAGCAGTACTTC
CSVKRDLDYEQYF
>TRBV6-5|TRBJ1-1|-|-
TGTGCCAGCAGGCCGACAGCCGTGAACACTGAAGCTTTCTTT
CASRPTAVNTEAFF
>TRBV29-1|TRBJ1-1|once|-
TGCAGCGTTGTTTTCTCTTTCTTT
CSVVFSFF
>TRBV11-2|TRBJ1-3|-|-
TGTGCCAGCAGCCTAGGACAGTCCTCTGGAAACACCATATATTTT
CASSLGQSSGNTIYF
>TRBV3-1/TRBV3-2|TRBJ2-5|-|-
TGTGCCAGCAGCCAAGATCGGGCTAGCGTAGAGACCCAGTACTTC
CASSQDRASVETQYF
>TRBV28|TRBJ1-6|-|TRBD1
TGTGCCAGCAGTGAGACAGGGGCCAATTCCTATAATTCACCCCTCCACTTT
CASSETGANSYNSPLHF
>TRBV3-1/TRBV3-2|TRBJ2-4|-|-
TGTGCCAGCAGCCAAGTCGAAAACATTCAGTACTTC
CASSQVENIQYF
>TRBV7-7|TRBJ2-2|-|TRBD1
TGTGCCAGCAGCTTAGAGCCGGACAGGGGGAGTTTATCCGGGGAGCTGTTTTTT
CASSLEPDRGSLSGELFF
>TRBV28|TRBJ2-7|few|-
TGTGCCAGCACTAGGAGTAGCGGTCGCTACGAGCAGTACTTC
CASTRSSGRYEQYF
>TRBV5-1|TRBJ2-7|-|-
TGCGCCAGCAGCCCGGACAGATACGAGCAGTACTTC
CASSPDRYEQYF
>TRBV30|TRBJ1-5|-|-
TGTGCCTGGAGTCTCCCTAGCAATCAGCCCCAGCATTTT
CAWSLPSNQPQHF
>TRBV7-8|TRBJ2-1|-|-
TGTGCCAGCAGCCTCACAGACAGGATTCTCAATGAGCAGTTCTTC
CASSLTDRILNEQFF
>TRBV24-1|TRBJ1-4|-|-
TGTGCCACCAGGGGGAGCGGGGCGGCTAATGAAAAACTGTTTTTT
CATRGSGAANEKLFF
>TRBV14|TRBJ2-2|-|TRBD2
TGTGCCAGCAGCCACGTTAGCGGGAGAGCGAACACCGGGGAGCTGTTTTTT
CASSHVSGRANTGELFF
>TRBV5-8|TRBJ2-5|-|-
TGTGCCAGCACCCGGCGGCGGGGGCCCCAAGAGACCCAGTACTTC
CASTRRRGPQETQYF
>TRBV29-1|TRBJ2-1|-|-
TGCAGCGTTCGGATGGCTGGGGGGAATGAGCAGTTCTTC
CSVRMAGGNEQFF
>TRBV7-2|TRBJ2-7|-|TRBD2
TGTGCCAGCAGCCCACAGTGGACTAGCGGGAGCGAGCAGTACTTC
CASSPQWTSGSEQYF
>TRBV7-2|TRBJ1-6|-|TRBD1
TGTGCCAGCAGCTTAGAAGGGACAGTAAGCTCTTATAATTCACCCCTCCACTTT
CASSLEGTVSSYNSPLHF
>TRBV5-5|TRBJ1-2|-|-
TGTGCCAGCAGCTTGACAGCTGCCTATGGCTACACCTTC
CASSLTAAYGYTF
>TRBV3-1/TRBV3-2|TRBJ2-5|-|-
TGTGCCAGCAGCCACGGCAGGACAATTCAAGAGACCCAGTACTTC
CASSHGRTIQETQYF
>TRBV13|TRBJ2-3|once|-
TGTGCCAGCAGCTTAAGGAGCGGGAGCACAGATACGCAGTATTTT
CASSLRSGSTDTQYF
>TRBV2|TRBJ2-7|-|-
TGTGCCAGCAGTGAAGCAGGGCAGGGGTGGGCCTACGAGCAGTACTTC
CASSEAGQGWAYEQYF
>TRBV19|TRBJ1-6|-|-
TGTGCCAGTAGTATAGAGGAGAAGGCCCTCCACTTT
CASSIEEKALHF
>TRBV9|TRBJ1-2|-|-
TGTGCCAGCAGCGGGGGGACATCCCTCTATGGCTACACCTTC
CASSGGTSLYGYTF
>TRBV9|TRBJ2-3|-|-
TGTGCCAGCAGCGCTGAGGGCCACACAGATACGCAGTATTTT
CASSAEGHTDTQYF
>TRBV6-2/TRBV6-3|TRBJ1-2|-|TRBD1
TGTGCCAGCAGGCCTGACAGGGGGCTTGGCTACACCTTC
CASRPDRGLGYTF
>TRBV9|TRBJ1-1|-|-
TGTGCCAGCAGCGCCCCAGGGGTCACTGAAGCTTTCTTT
CASSAPGVTEAFF
>TRBV5-6|TRBJ2-2|-|-
TGTGCCAGCAGCAATACATTCCGGGACACCGGGGAGCTGTTTTTT
CASSNTFRDTGELFF
>TRBV5-1|TRBJ1-3|once|TRBD1
TGCGCCAGCAGCTCCGGGACAGCCTCGGCTGGAAACACCATATATTTT
CASSSGTASAGNTIYF
>TRBV19|TRBJ2-6|-|-
TGTGCCAGTAGTATTTCTGTAGGAGGTACTGGGGCCAACGTCCTGACTTTC
CASSISVGGTGANVLTF
>TRBV2|TRBJ2-5|once|TRBD1
TGTGCCACCCTACACACAAACAGGGGTCGGGGCCAAGAGACCCAGTACTTC
CATLHTNRGRGQETQYF